The clone carrying this T cell receptor beta chain was recorded a few times. Each CDR3 protein gets one entry after TCRdb re-called the 5' RACE reads with MiXCR. The table records about 66,000 distinct CDR3 sequences, roughly 13% of them present only once. The data stem from a study of early T cells in non-severe SARS-CoV-2 infection. About the study: Chains were unpaired, as sequencing was done on bulk RNA from unsorted whole blood.

The germline CDR1 and CDR2 sequences are SGHTA and FQGTGA. V shed 5 bases and J 4 bases; nucleotides not matched to a gene: 6. The CDR3 consists of 14 residues. This rearrangement joins TRBV7-3 to TRBJ1-2; 8 bases align to TRBD1. This sequence originates from an adult who was a healthcare worker with PCR-confirmed SARS-CoV-2 infection or an uninfected control (not recorded which). The sample comprised whole blood. CDR3 sequence reads: CASSPGGEIYGYTF. The DNA for the CDR3 is TGTGCCAGCAGCCCAGGGGGCGAAATCTATGGCTACACCTTC.